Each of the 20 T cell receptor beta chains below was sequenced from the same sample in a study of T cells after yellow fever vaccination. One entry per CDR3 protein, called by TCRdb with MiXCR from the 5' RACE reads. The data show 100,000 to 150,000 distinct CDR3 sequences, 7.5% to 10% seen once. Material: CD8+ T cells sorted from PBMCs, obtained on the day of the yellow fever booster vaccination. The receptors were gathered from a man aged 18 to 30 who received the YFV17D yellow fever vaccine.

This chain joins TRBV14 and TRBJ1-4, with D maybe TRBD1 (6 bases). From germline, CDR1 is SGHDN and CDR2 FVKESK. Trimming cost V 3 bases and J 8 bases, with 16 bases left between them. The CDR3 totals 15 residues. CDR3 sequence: CASSHSTGFGEKLFF. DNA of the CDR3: TGTGCCAGCAGCCACTCAACAGGGTTCGGAGAAAAACTGTTTTTT.

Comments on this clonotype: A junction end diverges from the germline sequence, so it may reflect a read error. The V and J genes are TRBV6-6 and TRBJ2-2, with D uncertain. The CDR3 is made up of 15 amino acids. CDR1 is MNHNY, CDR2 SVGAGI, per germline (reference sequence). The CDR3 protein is CASSHQWANNGELFF. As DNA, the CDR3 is TGTGCCAGCAGCCACCAGTGGGCGAACAACGGGGAGCTGTTTTTT.

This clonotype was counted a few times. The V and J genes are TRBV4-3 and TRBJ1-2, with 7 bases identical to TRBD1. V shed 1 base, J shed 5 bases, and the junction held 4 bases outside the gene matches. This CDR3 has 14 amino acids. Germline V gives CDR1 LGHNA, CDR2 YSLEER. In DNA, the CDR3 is TGCGCCAGCAGCCAAGGCGGGACAGATTATGGCTACACCTTC. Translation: CASSQGGTDYGYTF.

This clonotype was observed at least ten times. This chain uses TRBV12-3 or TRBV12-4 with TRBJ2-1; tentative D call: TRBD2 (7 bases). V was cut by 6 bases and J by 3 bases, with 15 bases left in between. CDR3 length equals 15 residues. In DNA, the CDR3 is TGTGCCAGCAGCCTAGGGGGGGCCGACTACAATGAGCAGTTCTTC. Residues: CASSLGGADYNEQFF.

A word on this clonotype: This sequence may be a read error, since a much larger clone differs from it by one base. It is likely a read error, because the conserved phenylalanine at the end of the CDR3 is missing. In DNA form, the CDR3 reads TGTGCCAGCAGTTGGGGCGCTGGAAACACCATATATATT. Amino acid sequence: CASSWGAGNTIYI. The gene calls are TRBV9 and TRBJ1-3; a weak D match, TRBD1 (5 bases). The germline V and J ends were trimmed by 5 bases and 2 bases, with 8 bases remaining between them. Germline V gene lookup returns CDR1 SGDLS and CDR2 YYNGEE. CDR3 length: 13 residues.

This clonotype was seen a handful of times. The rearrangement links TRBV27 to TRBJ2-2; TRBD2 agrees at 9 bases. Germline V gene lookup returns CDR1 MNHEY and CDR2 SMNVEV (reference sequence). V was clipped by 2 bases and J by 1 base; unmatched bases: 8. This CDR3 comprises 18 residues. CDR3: CASSLRFSGGRNTGELFF. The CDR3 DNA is TGTGCCAGCAGTTTACGTTTTAGCGGGGGACGGAACACCGGGGAGCTGTTTTTT.

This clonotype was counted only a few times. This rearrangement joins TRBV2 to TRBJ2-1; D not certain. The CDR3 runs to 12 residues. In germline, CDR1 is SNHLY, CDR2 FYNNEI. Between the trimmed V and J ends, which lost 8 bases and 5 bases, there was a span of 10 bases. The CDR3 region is CASGVFNNEQFF. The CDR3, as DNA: TGTGCCAGCGGCGTCTTTAACAATGAGCAGTTCTTC.

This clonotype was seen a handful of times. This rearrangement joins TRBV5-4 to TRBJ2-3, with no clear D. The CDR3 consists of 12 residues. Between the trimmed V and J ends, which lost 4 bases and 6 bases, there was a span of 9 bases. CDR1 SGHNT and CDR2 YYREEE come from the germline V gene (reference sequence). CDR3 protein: CASSQVTDTQYF. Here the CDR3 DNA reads TGTGCCAGCAGCCAAGTTACTGATACGCAGTATTTT.

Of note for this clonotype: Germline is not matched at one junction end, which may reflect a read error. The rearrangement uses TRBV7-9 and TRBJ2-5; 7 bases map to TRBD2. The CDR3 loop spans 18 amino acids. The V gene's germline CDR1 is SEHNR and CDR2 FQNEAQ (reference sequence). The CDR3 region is CASSSGGVGHKGQETEYF. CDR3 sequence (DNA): TGTGCCAGCAGCTCGGGGGGTGTCGGGCACAAAGGCCAAGAGACCGAGTACTTC.

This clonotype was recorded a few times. The CDR3 region has the DNA TGTGCCAGCAGCGTAGGGCCGGTTTTCCCCACAGATACGCAGTATTTT. Translation gives CASSVGPVFPTDTQYF. This chain connects TRBV9 to TRBJ2-3; no firm D call. The ends were cut back, 0 bases at V and 2 bases at J, with 13 bases in the middle. The CDR3 runs 16 residues. Germline-derived CDR1 and CDR2 are SGDLS and YYNGEE.

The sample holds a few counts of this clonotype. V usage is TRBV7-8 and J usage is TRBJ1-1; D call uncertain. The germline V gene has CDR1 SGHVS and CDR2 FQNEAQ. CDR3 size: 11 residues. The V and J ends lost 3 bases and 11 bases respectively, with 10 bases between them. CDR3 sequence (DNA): TGTGCCAGCAGCTTCGGGCAGAGGGCTTTCTTT. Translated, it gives CASSFGQRAFF.

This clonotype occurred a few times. DNA for the CDR3: TGTGCCAGCAGCTCCCAAGATGGTGGGACTAATGAAAAACTGTTTTTT. Translated, it gives CASSSQDGGTNEKLFF. This chain uses TRBV7-9 with TRBJ1-4; D is unresolved. Germline assignment: CDR1 SEHNR and CDR2 FQNEAQ (reference sequence). This CDR3 has 16 amino acids. V lost 4 bases and J 2 bases, leaving 14 bases between the germline ends.

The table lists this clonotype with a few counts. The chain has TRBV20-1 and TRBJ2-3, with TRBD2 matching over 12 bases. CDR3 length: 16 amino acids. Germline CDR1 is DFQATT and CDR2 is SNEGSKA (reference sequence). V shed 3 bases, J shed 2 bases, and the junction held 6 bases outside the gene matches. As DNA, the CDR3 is TGCAGTGCTAGGGCGACTAGCGGGGGACCCACAGATACGCAGTATTTT. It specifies CSARATSGGPTDTQYF.

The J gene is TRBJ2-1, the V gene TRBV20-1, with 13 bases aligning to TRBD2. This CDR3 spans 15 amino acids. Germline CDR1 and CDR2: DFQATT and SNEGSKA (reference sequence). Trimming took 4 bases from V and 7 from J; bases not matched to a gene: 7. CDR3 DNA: TGCAGTGCTACCCTACTAGCGGGGGGGCCTAATGAGCAGTTCTTC. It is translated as CSATLLAGGPNEQFF.

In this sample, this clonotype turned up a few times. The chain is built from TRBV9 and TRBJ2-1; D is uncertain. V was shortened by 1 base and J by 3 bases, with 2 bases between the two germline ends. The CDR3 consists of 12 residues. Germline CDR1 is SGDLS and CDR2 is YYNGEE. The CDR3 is CASSVIYNEQFF. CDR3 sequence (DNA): TGTGCCAGCAGCGTAATCTACAATGAGCAGTTCTTC.

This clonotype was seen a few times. The CDR3 here is CASSLKEGITDTQYF. CDR3 in DNA: TGCGCCAGCAGCTTGAAGGAAGGGATCACAGATACGCAGTATTTT. The chain has TRBV5-1 and TRBJ2-3; D not certain. The CDR3 is 15 residues long. Germline V CDR1 and CDR2: SGHRS, YFSETQ. Trimming shortened V by 1 base and J by 2 bases, and 11 bases separated the two germline ends.

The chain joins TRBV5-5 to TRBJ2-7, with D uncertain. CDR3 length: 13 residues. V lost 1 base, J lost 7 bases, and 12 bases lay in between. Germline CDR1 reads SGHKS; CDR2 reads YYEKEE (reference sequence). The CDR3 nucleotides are TGTGCCAGCAGCTTGTCGACCCTGAGGGAGCAGTACGTC. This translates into CASSLSTLREQYV.

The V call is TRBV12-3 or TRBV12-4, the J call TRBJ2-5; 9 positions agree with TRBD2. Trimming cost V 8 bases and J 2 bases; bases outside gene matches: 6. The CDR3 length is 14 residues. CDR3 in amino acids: CASQSTSGQETQYF. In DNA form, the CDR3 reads TGTGCCAGCCAATCGACTAGCGGACAAGAGACCCAGTACTTC.

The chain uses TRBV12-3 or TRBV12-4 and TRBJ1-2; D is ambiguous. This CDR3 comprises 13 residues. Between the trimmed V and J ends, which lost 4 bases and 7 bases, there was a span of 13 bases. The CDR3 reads CASSSPAGFGYTF. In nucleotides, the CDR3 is TGTGCCAGCAGTTCCCCCGCGGGATTTGGCTACACCTTC.

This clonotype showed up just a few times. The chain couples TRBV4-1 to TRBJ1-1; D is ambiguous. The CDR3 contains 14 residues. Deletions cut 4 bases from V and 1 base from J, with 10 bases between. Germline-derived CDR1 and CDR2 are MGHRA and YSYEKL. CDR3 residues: CASSPGRENTEAFF. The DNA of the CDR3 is TGCGCCAGCAGCCCTGGTAGGGAGAACACTGAAGCTTTCTTT.